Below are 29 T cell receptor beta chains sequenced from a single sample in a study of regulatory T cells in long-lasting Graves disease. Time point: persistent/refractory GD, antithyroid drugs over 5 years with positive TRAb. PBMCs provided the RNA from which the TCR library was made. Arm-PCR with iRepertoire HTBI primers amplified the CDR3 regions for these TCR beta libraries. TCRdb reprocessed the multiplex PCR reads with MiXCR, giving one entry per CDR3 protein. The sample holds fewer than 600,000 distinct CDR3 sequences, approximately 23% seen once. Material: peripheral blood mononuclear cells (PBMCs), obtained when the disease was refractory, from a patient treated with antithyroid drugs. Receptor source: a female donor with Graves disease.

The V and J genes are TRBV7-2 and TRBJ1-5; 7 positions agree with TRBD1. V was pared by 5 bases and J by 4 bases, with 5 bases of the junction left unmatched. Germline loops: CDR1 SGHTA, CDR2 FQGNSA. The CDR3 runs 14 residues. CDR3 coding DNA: TGTGCCAGCAGCCGGGACAGCTTTAATCAGCCCCAGCATTTT. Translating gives CASSRDSFNQPQHF.

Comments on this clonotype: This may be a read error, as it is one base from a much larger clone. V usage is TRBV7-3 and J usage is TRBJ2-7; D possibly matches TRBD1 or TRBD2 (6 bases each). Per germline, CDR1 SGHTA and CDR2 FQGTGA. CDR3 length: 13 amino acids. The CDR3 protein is CASGFGGRSEQYF. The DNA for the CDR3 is TGTGCCAGCGGCTTTGGGGGGCGCTCCGAGCAGTACTTC.

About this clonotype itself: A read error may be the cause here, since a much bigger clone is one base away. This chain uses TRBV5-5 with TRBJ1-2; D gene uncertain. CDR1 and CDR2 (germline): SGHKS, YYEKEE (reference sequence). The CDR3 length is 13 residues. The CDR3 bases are TGTGCCAGCAGCTTGCAGGAGAACTATAGCTACACCTTC. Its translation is CASSLQENYSYTF.

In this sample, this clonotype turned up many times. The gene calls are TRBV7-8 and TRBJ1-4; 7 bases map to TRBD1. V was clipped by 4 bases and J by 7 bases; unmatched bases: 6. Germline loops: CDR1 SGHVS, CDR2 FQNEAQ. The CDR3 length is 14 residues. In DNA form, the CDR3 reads TGTGCCAGCAGCTACCGGGACAGATCTGAAAAACTGTTTTTT. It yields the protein CASSYRDRSEKLFF. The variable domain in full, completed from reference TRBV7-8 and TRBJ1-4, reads GAGVSQSPRYKVAKRGQDVALRCDPISGHVSLFWYQQALGQGPEFLTYFQNEAQLDKSGLPSDRFFAERPEGSVSTLKIQRTQQEDSAVYLCASSYRDRSEKLFFGSGTQLSVL.

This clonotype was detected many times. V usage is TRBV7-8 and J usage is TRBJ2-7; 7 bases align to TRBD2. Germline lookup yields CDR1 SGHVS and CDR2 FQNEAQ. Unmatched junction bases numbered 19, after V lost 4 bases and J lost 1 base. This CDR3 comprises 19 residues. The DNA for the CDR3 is TGTGCCAGCAGCTCACCAATTAGCGGGTCGTCCCTCTCGTCCTACGAGCAGTACTTC. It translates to CASSSPISGSSLSSYEQYF.

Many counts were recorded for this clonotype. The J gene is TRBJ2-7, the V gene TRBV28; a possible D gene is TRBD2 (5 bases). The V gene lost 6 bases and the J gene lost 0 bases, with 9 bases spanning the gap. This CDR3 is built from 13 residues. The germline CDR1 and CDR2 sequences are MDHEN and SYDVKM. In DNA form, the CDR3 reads TGTGCCAGCAGGGAGGCGAGCTCCTACGAGCAGTACTTC. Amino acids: CASREASSYEQYF.

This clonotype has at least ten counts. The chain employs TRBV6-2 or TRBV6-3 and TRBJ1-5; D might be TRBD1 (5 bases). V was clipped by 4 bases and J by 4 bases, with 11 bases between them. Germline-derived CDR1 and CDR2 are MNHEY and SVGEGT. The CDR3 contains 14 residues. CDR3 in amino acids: CASSSGRENQPQHF. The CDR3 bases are TGTGCCAGCAGTTCCGGCAGGGAAAATCAGCCCCAGCATTTT.

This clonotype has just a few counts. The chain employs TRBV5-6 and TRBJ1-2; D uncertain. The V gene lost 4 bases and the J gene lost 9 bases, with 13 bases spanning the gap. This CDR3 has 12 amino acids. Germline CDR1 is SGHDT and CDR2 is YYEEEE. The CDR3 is CASSGGSRSYTF. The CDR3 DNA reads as TGTGCCAGCAGCGGAGGGTCTAGGAGCTACACCTTC.

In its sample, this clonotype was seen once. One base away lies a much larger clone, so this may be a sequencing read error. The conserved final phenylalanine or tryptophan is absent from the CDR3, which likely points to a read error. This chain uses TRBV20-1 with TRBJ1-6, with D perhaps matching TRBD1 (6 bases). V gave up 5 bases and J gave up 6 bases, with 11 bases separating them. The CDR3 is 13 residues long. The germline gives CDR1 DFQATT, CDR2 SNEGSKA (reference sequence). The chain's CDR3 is CSAEGGLNSPLHS. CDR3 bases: TGCAGTGCTGAGGGGGGGCTTAATTCACCCCTCCACTCT.

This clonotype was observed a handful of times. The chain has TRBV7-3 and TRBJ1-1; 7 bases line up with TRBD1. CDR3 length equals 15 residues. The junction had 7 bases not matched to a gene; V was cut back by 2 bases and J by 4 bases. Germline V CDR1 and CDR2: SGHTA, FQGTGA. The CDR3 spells CASSLSEGAITEAFF. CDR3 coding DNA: TGTGCCAGCAGCTTATCAGAGGGGGCGATCACTGAAGCTTTCTTT.

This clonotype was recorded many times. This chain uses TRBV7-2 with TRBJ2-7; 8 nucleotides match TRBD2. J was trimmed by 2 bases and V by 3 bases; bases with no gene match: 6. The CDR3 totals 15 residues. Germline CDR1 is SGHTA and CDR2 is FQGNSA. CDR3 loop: CASSFTSGETYEQYF. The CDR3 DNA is TGTGCCAGCAGCTTCACTAGCGGTGAGACCTACGAGCAGTACTTC.

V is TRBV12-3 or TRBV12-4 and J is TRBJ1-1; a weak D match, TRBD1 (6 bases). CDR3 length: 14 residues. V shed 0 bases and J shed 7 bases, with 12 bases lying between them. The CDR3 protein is CASSLAGTTYEAFF. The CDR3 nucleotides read TGTGCCAGCAGTTTAGCCGGGACAACCTATGAAGCTTTCTTT.

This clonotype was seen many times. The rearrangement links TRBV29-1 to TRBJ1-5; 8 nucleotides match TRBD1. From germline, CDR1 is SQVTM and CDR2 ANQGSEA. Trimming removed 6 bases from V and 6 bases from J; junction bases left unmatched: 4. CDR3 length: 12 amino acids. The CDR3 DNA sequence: TGCAGCGTGACAGGGGAAGGTCAGCCCCAGCATTTT. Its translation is CSVTGEGQPQHF. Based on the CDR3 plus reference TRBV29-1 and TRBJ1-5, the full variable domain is SAVISQKPSRDICQRGTSLTIQCQVDSQVTMMFWYRQQPGQSLTLIATANQGSEATYESGFVIDKFPISRPNLTFSTLTVSNMSPEDSSIYLCSVTGEGQPQHFGDGTRLSIL.

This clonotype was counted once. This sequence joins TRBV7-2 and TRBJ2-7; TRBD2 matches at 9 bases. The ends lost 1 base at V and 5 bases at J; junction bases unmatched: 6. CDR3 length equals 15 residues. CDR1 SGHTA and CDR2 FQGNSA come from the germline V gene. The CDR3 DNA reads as TGTGCCAGCAGCTTAGTAGCTAGCGGGGTGAACGAGCAGTACTTC. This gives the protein CASSLVASGVNEQYF.

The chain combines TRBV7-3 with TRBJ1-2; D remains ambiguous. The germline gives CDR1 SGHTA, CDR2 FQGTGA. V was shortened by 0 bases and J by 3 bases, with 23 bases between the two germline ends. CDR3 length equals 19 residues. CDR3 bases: TGTGCCAGCAGCTTAACGGGGAGCACCACCCTTTATGAGGACTATGGCTACACCTTC. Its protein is CASSLTGSTTLYEDYGYTF.

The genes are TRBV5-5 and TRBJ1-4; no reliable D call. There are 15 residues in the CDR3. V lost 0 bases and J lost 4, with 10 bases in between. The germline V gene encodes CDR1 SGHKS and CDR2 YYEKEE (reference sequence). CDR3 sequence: CASSLDSLLNEKLFF. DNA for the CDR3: TGTGCCAGCAGCTTGGACAGTCTTCTTAATGAAAAACTGTTTTTT.

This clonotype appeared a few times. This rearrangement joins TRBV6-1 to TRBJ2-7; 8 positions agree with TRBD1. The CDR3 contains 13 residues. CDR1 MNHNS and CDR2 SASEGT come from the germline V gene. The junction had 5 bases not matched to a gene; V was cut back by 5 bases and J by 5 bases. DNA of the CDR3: TGTGCCAGCAGTCGTCAGGGGGCGAACGAGCAGTACTTC. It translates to CASSRQGANEQYF.

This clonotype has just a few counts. The CDR3 spells CASSYRAETAAHEQYF. The CDR3 coding sequence is TGTGCCAGCAGTTATCGGGCGGAAACAGCCGCTCACGAGCAGTACTTC. The gene calls are TRBV6-5 and TRBJ2-7; D is unclear. The CDR3 has 16 amino acids. Looked up from germline, CDR1 is MNHEY and CDR2 is SVGAGI. V was cut by 3 bases and J by 5 bases, with 20 bases left in between.

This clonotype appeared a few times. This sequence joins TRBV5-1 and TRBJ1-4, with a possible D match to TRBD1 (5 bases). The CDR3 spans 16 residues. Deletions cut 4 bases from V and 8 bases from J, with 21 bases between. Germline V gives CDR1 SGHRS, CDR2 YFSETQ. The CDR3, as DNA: TGCGCCAGCAGCCCGGAGATACAGAAGGGGATCGAAAAACTGTTTTTT. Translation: CASSPEIQKGIEKLFF.

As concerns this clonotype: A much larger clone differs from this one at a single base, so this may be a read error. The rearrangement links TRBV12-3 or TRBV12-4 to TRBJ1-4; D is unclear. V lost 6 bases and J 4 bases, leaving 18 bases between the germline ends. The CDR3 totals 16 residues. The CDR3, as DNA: TGTGCCAGCAGCTGGACTCGGGGAGGCGGTAATGAAAAACTGTTTTTT. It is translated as CASSWTRGGGNEKLFF.

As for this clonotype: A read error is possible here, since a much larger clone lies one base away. CDR3 region: CASSYQDGNAEAFF. CDR3 in DNA: TGTGCCAGCAGTTATCAGGACGGGAACGCTGAAGCTTTCTTT. The V and J genes are TRBV6-5 and TRBJ1-1, with D unclear. The CDR3 spans 14 residues. CDR1 is MNHEY and CDR2 is SVGAGI in the germline V gene.

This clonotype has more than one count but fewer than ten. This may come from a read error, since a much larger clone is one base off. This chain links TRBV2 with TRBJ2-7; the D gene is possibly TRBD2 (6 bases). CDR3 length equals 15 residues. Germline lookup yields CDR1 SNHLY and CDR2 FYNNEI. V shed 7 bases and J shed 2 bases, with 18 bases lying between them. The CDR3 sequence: CASNLRRDPAYEQYF. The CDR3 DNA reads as TGTGCCAGCAACCTGAGGAGGGATCCCGCCTACGAGCAGTACTTC. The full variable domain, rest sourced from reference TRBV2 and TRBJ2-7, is EPEVTQTPSHQVTQMGQEVILRCVPISNHLYFYWYRQILGQKVEFLVSFYNNEISEKSEIFDDQFSVERPDGSNFTLKIRSTKLEDSAMYFCASNLRRDPAYEQYFGPGTRLTVT.

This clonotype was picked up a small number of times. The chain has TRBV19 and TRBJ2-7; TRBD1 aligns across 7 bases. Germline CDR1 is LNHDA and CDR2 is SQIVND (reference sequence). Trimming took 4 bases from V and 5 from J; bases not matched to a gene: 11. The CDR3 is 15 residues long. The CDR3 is CASSTLGQARDEQYF. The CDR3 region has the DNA TGTGCCAGTAGTACTTTAGGACAGGCCCGGGACGAGCAGTACTTC.

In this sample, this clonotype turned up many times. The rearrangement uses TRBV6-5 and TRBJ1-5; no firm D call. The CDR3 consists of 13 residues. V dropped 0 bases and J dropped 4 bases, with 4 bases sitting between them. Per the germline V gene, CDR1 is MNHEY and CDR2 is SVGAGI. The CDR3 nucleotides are TGTGCCAGCAGTTACTCAGAGAATCAGCCCCAGCATTTT. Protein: CASSYSENQPQHF.

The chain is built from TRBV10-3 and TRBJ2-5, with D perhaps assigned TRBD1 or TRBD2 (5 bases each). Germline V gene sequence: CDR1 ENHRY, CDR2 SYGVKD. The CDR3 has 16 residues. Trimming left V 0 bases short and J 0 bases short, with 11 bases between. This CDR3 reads CAISESGREYQETQYF. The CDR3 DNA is TGTGCCATCAGTGAGTCTGGCAGGGAGTACCAAGAGACCCAGTACTTC.

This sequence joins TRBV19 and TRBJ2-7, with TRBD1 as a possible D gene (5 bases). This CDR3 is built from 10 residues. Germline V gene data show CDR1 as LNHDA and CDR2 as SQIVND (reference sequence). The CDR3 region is CAVRAYEQYF. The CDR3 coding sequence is TGTGCTGTCAGGGCCTACGAGCAGTACTTC. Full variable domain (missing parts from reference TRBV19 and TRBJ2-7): DGGITQSPKYLFRKEGQNVTLSCEQNLNHDAMYWYRQDPGQGLRLIYYSQIVNDFQKGDIAEGYSVSREKKESFPLTVTSAQKNPTAFYLCAVRAYEQYFGPGTRLTVT.

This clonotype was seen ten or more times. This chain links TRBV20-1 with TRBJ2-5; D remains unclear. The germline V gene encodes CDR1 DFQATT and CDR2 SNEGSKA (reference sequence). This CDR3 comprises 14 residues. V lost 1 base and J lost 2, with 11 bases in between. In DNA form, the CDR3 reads TGCAGTGCTAGAGGGTACCCAAGACAAGAGACCCAGTACTTC. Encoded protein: CSARGYPRQETQYF.

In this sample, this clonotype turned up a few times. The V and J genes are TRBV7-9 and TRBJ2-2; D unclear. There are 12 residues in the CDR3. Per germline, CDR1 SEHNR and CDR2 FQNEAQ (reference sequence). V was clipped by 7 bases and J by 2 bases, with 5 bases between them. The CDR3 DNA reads TGTGCCAGCAAAAGAAACACCGGGGAGCTGTTTTTT. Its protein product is CASKRNTGELFF.

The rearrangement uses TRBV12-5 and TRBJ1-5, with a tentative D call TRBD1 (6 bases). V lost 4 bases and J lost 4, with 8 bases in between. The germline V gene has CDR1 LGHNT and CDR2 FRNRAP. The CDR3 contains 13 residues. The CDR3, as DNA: TGTGCTAGTGGTTGGACAGCTAATCAGCCCCAGCATTTT. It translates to CASGWTANQPQHF.